One and the same sample provided the 18 T cell receptor beta chains below, sequenced in a study of regulatory T cells in long-lasting Graves disease (dated by TCRdb to 2020 to 2023). The library was produced with multiplex PCR. Reads for this sample came from an Illumina HiSeq 4000. TCR beta libraries were built with iRepertoire HTBI primers and Arm-PCR amplification of CDR3 regions. The public sequencing data were trimmed at Q25 with fastp and processed into clonotypes with MiXCR by TCRdb, which kept only in-frame beta chains. Rows merge per CDR3 protein into single entries with the most common DNA and genes. This sample lists hundreds of thousands of distinct CDR3 sequences; 21% were detected once. 13% to 15% of the sample is held by the ten biggest clonotypes. The sample's time point label, in plain terms: persistent/refractory GD, antithyroid drugs over 5 years with positive TRAb. RNA was extracted from PBMCs in TRIzol for both TCR sequencing and RNA sequencing.

Sample: peripheral blood mononuclear cells (PBMCs), taken when the disease was refractory, from a patient treated with antithyroid drugs. The source of these receptors is a female donor with Graves disease.

The genes are TRBV12-3 or TRBV12-4 and TRBJ1-1; TRBD1 agrees at 7 bases. V lost 5 bases to trimming and J lost 5 bases; unmatched junction nucleotides: 8. The CDR3 contains 14 residues. CDR3 DNA: TGTGCCAGCAGTCTAGGCAGGGGGAAGACTGAAGCTTTCTTT. Encoded protein: CASSLGRGKTEAFF.

This sequence joins TRBV25-1 and TRBJ1-6, with 7 bases matching TRBD1. CDR1 and CDR2 from the germline V gene are MGHDK and SYGVNS. The CDR3 consists of 16 residues. Losses at the gene ends were 3 bases for V and 6 bases for J; bases not matched to a gene: 8. CDR3 amino acids: CASSDSGQVLNSPLHF. The CDR3 DNA reads TGTGCCAGCAGTGACAGCGGACAGGTCCTTAATTCACCCCTCCACTTT.

This clonotype has just a few counts. The chain employs TRBV5-1 and TRBJ2-2; TRBD2 matches 10 bases. This CDR3 region has 16 residues. The germline V gene encodes CDR1 SGHRS and CDR2 YFSETQ. With V trimmed by 6 bases and J by 2 bases, 7 bases remained unmatched. For the CDR3, the DNA is TGCGCCAGCACCTACAGACTAGCGGGTAACACCGGGGAGCTGTTTTTT. Translation gives CASTYRLAGNTGELFF.

There are a few counts of this clonotype. The chain carries TRBV20-1 and TRBJ1-2; D unclear. Germline V gene lookup returns CDR1 DFQATT and CDR2 SNEGSKA (reference sequence). This CDR3 region has 14 residues. V dropped 0 bases and J dropped 2 bases, with 10 bases sitting between them. CDR3 in DNA: TGCAGTGCTAGAGACCATGGGCGGAACTATGGCTACACCTTC. It codes for CSARDHGRNYGYTF.

The table lists this clonotype with many counts. The rearrangement links TRBV3-1 to TRBJ1-4, with TRBD1 as a possible D gene (5 bases). Looked up from germline, CDR1 is LGHDT and CDR2 is YNNKEL (reference sequence). The CDR3 is 14 amino acids. V lost 5 bases and J 7 bases, leaving 14 bases between the germline ends. CDR3 bases: TGTGCCAGCAGCGAGACAGTTGTGAGTGAAAAACTGTTTTTT. Amino acids: CASSETVVSEKLFF.

This clonotype was seen more than once but under ten times. The chain recombines TRBV29-1 with TRBJ2-7; D ambiguous. The CDR3 covers 10 residues. Trimming left V 2 bases short and J 6 bases short, with 5 bases between. Germline loops: CDR1 SQVTM, CDR2 ANQGSEA. The CDR3 DNA reads TGCAGCGTTGAACAAGGCGAGCAGTACTTC. Its translation: CSVEQGEQYF.

The V gene is TRBV20-1, the J gene TRBJ2-3; 10 bases fit TRBD2. Germline CDR1 and CDR2: DFQATT and SNEGSKA (reference sequence). The CDR3 is made up of 13 amino acids. After removal of 6 bases from V and 1 base from J, the junction contained 1 base not matched to a gene. CDR3 in DNA: TGCAGTGCCGGGACTAGCGGCACAGATACGCAGTATTTT. Translated, it gives CSAGTSGTDTQYF.

This clonotype was observed many times. The chain employs TRBV7-2 and TRBJ2-7, with TRBD2 as a possible D gene (5 bases). The V gene lost 4 bases and the J gene lost 2 bases, with 18 bases spanning the gap. From germline, CDR1 is SGHTA and CDR2 FQGNSA. There are 16 residues in the CDR3. In DNA, the CDR3 is TGTGCCAGCAGCTACCAGCGGCAACTATTCACCTACGAGCAGTACTTC. This gives the protein CASSYQRQLFTYEQYF.

Only a few counts were recorded for this clonotype. One base away lies a much larger clone, so this may be a sequencing read error. The chain carries TRBV28 and TRBJ1-1, with unresolved D. Trimming took 4 bases from V and 4 from J, leaving 13 bases between them. This CDR3 is built from 14 residues. CDR1 is MDHEN and CDR2 is SYDVKM in the germline V gene. As DNA, the CDR3 is TGTGCCAGCAGTTCCTTTGATCGGGCCACTGAAGCTTTCTTT. Translating gives CASSSFDRATEAFF. The full variable domain, its missing parts supplied by reference TRBV28 and TRBJ1-1, is DVKVTQSSRYLVKRTGEKVFLECVQDMDHENMFWYRQDPGLGLRLIYFSYDVKMKEKGDIPEGYSVSREKKERFSLILESASTNQTSMYLCASSSFDRATEAFFGQGTRLTVV.

J is TRBJ1-1 and V is TRBV5-4, with D maybe TRBD1 (6 bases). V was pared by 1 base and J by 0 bases, with 7 bases between. The CDR3 has 14 amino acids. Germline CDR1 reads SGHNT; CDR2 reads YYREEE (reference sequence). CDR3 sequence (DNA): TGTGCCAGCAGCTTGTGGGACATGAACACTGAAGCTTTCTTT. This codes for CASSLWDMNTEAFF.

This clonotype has a count of ten or more. The CDR3 DNA reads TGTGCCAGCAACCAAATCGGACAAGCGAACACCGGGGAGCTGTTTTTT. It is translated as CASNQIGQANTGELFF. The rearrangement links TRBV28 to TRBJ2-2, with a tentative D call TRBD1 (5 bases). This CDR3 comprises 16 residues. Germline CDR1 and CDR2: MDHEN and SYDVKM. Trimming shortened V by 7 bases and J by 0 bases, and 15 bases separated the two germline ends.

The gene calls are TRBV9 and TRBJ2-5, with D perhaps TRBD1 (6 bases). The CDR3 runs 14 residues. Germline V lookup: CDR1 SGDLS, CDR2 YYNGEE. The V gene lost 0 bases and the J gene lost 6 bases, with 12 bases spanning the gap. In nucleotides, the CDR3 is TGTGCCAGCAGCGTAGGGGGCAGGGGAAAGACCCAGTACTTC. This encodes CASSVGGRGKTQYF.

In its sample, this clonotype was seen many times. J is TRBJ1-5 and V is TRBV6-1; D remains ambiguous. Germline V gene lookup returns CDR1 MNHNS and CDR2 SASEGT. The CDR3 covers 13 residues. V lost 3 bases to trimming and J lost 7 bases, with 10 bases between them. The DNA for the CDR3 is TGTGCCAGCAGTGAGTCGGACCGGCAGCCCCAGCATTTT. This encodes CASSESDRQPQHF.

The chain uses TRBV6-5 and TRBJ2-2; TRBD1 agrees at 10 bases. This CDR3 spans 17 amino acids. J was trimmed by 2 bases and V by 0 bases; bases with no gene match: 3. Germline-derived CDR1 and CDR2 are MNHEY and SVGAGI. CDR3 protein: CASSYSATGGNTGELFF. In nucleotides, the CDR3 is TGTGCCAGCAGTTACTCGGCGACAGGGGGCAACACCGGGGAGCTGTTTTTT.

This clonotype was found a few times. V usage is TRBV18 and J usage is TRBJ1-2, with a weak D call TRBD1 (5 bases). Deletions cut 4 bases from V and 5 bases from J, with 20 bases between. The CDR3 is 16 residues long. The germline V gene encodes CDR1 KGHSH and CDR2 LQKENI. The CDR3 region is CASSLAIPGPEYGYTF. The CDR3 nucleotides read TGTGCCAGCTCACTAGCGATTCCGGGGCCAGAGTATGGCTACACCTTC.

The chain combines TRBV20-1 with TRBJ1-1; no clear D gene. Trimming removed 6 bases at V and 1 base at J, with 15 bases between. This CDR3 region has 14 residues. In germline, CDR1 is DFQATT, CDR2 SNEGSKA (reference sequence). The CDR3 coding sequence is TGCAGTGCGCAAAAGGGTTCAGCGAACACTGAAGCTTTCTTT. It specifies CSAQKGSANTEAFF.

This clonotype has at least ten counts. The chain combines TRBV28 with TRBJ2-5, with 14 bases identical to TRBD2. CDR3 length equals 18 residues. Germline CDR1 and CDR2: MDHEN and SYDVKM. V lost 7 bases to trimming and J lost 5 bases; unmatched junction nucleotides: 15. This CDR3 reads CASTERRLAGGQTETQYF. Written as DNA, the CDR3 is TGTGCCAGCACCGAAAGGAGACTAGCGGGAGGGCAGACGGAGACCCAGTACTTC.

This clonotype has a handful of counts. The gene calls are TRBV7-9 and TRBJ1-3; 8 nucleotides line up with TRBD1. CDR1 is SEHNR and CDR2 is FQNEAQ in the germline V gene (reference sequence). Trimming cost V 0 bases and J 0 bases; bases outside gene matches: 4. The CDR3 loop spans 17 amino acids. In nucleotides, the CDR3 is TGTGCCAGCAGCTTAGCCCCGGGGACAGGCTCTGGAAACACCATATATTTT. This translates into CASSLAPGTGSGNTIYF.